A single sample is the source of the 32 T cell receptor beta chains below, sequenced in a study of beta chain features in type 1 diabetes. As every portion of the isolated RNA was reverse transcribed, the sequencing read expressed TCRB transcripts. The repertoire was sequenced with immunoSEQ multiplex PCR; TCRdb's copy has only in-frame clones and lacks some. The sample lists about 140,000 clones, about 10% occurring once. The sample consisted of naive CD4+ T cells from blood. The receptors derive from a man aged 18 to 29 in good health.

The V gene is TRBV5-4, the J gene TRBJ1-2; no reliable D call. The CDR3 consists of 16 residues. Trimming took 0 bases from V and 0 from J, leaving 12 bases between them. The germline V gene encodes CDR1 SGHNT and CDR2 YYREEE (reference sequence). This CDR3 is CASSLVQIRSNYGYTF. The CDR3, as DNA: TGTGCCAGCAGCTTGGTACAGATACGTTCTAACTATGGCTACACCTTC. The full variable domain, rest sourced from reference TRBV5-4 and TRBJ1-2, is ETGVTQSPTHLIKTRGQQVTLRCSSQSGHNTVSWYQQALGQGPQFIFQYYREEENGRGNFPPRFSGLQFPNYSSELNVNALELDDSALYLCASSLVQIRSNYGYTFGSGTRLTVV.

This clone turned up a few times. This rearrangement joins TRBV7-2 to TRBJ1-2; D is undetermined. V lost 5 bases and J lost 6, with 13 bases in between. There are 13 residues in the CDR3. The germline gives CDR1 SGHTA, CDR2 FQGNSA. The CDR3 DNA sequence: TGTGCCAGCAGCCCCACTCGGGTCCATGGCTACACCTTC. This sequence encodes CASSPTRVHGYTF.

The table lists this clone with a few counts. V and J are TRBV30 and TRBJ2-2; TRBD1 is a possible D gene (6 bases). Trimming removed 2 bases from V and 1 base from J, with 8 bases in between. CDR1 GTSNPN and CDR2 SVGIG come from the germline V gene (reference sequence). The CDR3 covers 14 residues. CDR3 in DNA: TGTGCCTGGAGTCAGGGGTGGAACACCGGGGAGCTGTTTTTT. Amino acids: CAWSQGWNTGELFF.

The chain carries TRBV6-5 and TRBJ1-6, with D possibly matching TRBD1 (5 bases). V was cut by 2 bases and J by 0 bases, with 8 bases left in between. This CDR3 spans 16 amino acids. The germline V gene has CDR1 MNHEY and CDR2 SVGAGI. CDR3 coding DNA: TGTGCCAGCAGTTACGGGGCGAGCTCCTATAATTCACCCCTCCACTTT. Amino acids: CASSYGASSYNSPLHF.

This clone was found once. The V gene is TRBV7-2, the J gene TRBJ2-5; 9 nucleotides line up with TRBD2. V was clipped by 3 bases and J by 5 bases; unmatched bases: 7. Germline V gene lookup returns CDR1 SGHTA and CDR2 FQGNSA. There are 15 residues in the CDR3. The CDR3 region is CASSLASGVGETQYF. The CDR3 region has the DNA TGTGCCAGCAGCTTGGCTAGCGGGGTCGGTGAGACCCAGTACTTC.

V is TRBV19 and J is TRBJ1-2, with TRBD1 matching over 7 bases. The CDR3 has 13 amino acids. V trimming: 6 bases; J trimming: 6 bases; junction bases outside the gene matches: 7. Germline CDR1 and CDR2: LNHDA and SQIVND (reference sequence). This chain's CDR3 is CASRRQGSDGYTF. CDR3 DNA: TGTGCCAGTAGAAGACAGGGTTCGGATGGCTACACCTTC.

The chain carries TRBV10-3 and TRBJ1-2; 7 bases agree with TRBD1. The germline V gene has CDR1 ENHRY and CDR2 SYGVKD. Trimming at V came to 7 bases and at J to 8 bases, leaving 7 bases not matched to a gene. There are 12 residues in the CDR3. For the CDR3, the DNA is TGTGCCATCACTTCAGGGACAGTGGGCTACACCTTC. This translates into CAITSGTVGYTF.

This clone was detected only a few times. This chain joins TRBV28 and TRBJ2-7; TRBD2 matches 11 bases. J lost 3 bases, V lost 4 bases, and 8 bases had no gene match. CDR1 is MDHEN and CDR2 is SYDVKM in the germline V gene. This CDR3 contains 16 residues. CDR3 region: CASSSPHSGGGYEQYF. The CDR3 coding sequence is TGTGCCAGCAGTTCACCCCATAGCGGGGGGGGCTACGAGCAGTACTTC.

The V gene is TRBV7-2, the J gene TRBJ2-2; TRBD2 agrees at 9 bases. The CDR3 contains 17 residues. Trimming removed 7 bases from V and 7 bases from J; junction bases left unmatched: 16. Germline loops: CDR1 SGHTA, CDR2 FQGNSA. CDR3 region: CASTLVIRLADNGELFF. The CDR3 bases are TGTGCCAGCACCCTCGTGATCAGACTAGCGGATAACGGGGAGCTGTTTTTT.

The table lists this clone with a few counts. J is TRBJ1-6 and V is TRBV4-2; 7 bases match TRBD1. V lost 4 bases, J lost 6 bases, and 6 bases stayed unmatched. CDR1 and CDR2 from the germline V gene are LGHNA and YNFKEQ. The CDR3 has 15 amino acids. The CDR3 sequence is CASSLRGQINSPLHF. DNA for the CDR3: TGTGCCAGCAGCCTGAGGGGACAGATTAATTCACCCCTCCACTTT.

The V call is TRBV19, the J call TRBJ1-1; no firm D call. Trimming removed 5 bases from V and 1 base from J, with 8 bases in between. The CDR3 loop spans 13 amino acids. Germline CDR1 LNHDA, CDR2 SQIVND (reference sequence). The CDR3 DNA sequence: TGTGCCAGTAGTCCGCGTCCGAACACTGAAGCTTTCTTT. Encoded protein: CASSPRPNTEAFF. The full variable domain, with the rest looked up from reference TRBV19 and TRBJ1-1, is DGGITQSPKYLFRKEGQNVTLSCEQNLNHDAMYWYRQDPGQGLRLIYYSQIVNDFQKGDIAEGYSVSREKKESFPLTVTSAQKNPTAFYLCASSPRPNTEAFFGQGTRLTVV.

This clone was counted a few times. V is TRBV10-3 and J is TRBJ2-3, with TRBD1 identical over 8 bases. Germline lookup yields CDR1 ENHRY and CDR2 SYGVKD. The CDR3 length is 14 residues. Germline trimming cut 5 bases from V and 4 bases from J; bases unmatched to any gene: 5. The CDR3 coding sequence is TGTGCCATCAGTACGGACAGGGTAGCAGATACGCAGTATTTT. The encoded protein is CAISTDRVADTQYF.

This clone was detected a few times. The J gene is TRBJ2-3, the V gene TRBV15; 9 positions agree with TRBD2. The V gene end was trimmed by 6 bases and the J gene end by 1 base; junction bases not matched to a gene: 5. CDR3 length: 15 residues. Germline values: CDR1 LNHNV, CDR2 YYDKDF (reference sequence). The CDR3 bases are TGTGCCACCAGACCGGGACTAGCCGGCACAGATACGCAGTATTTT. Translation gives CATRPGLAGTDTQYF. Full variable domain (remainder filled in from reference TRBV15 and TRBJ2-3): DAMVIQNPRYQVTQFGKPVTLSCSQTLNHNVMYWYQQKSSQAPKLLFHYYDKDFNNEADTPDNFQSRRPNTSFCFLDIRSPGLGDTAMYLCATRPGLAGTDTQYFGPGTRLTVL.

This clone showed up many times. The V gene is TRBV7-2, the J gene TRBJ2-7, with TRBD1 matching over 7 bases. Trimming removed 1 base from V and 2 bases from J; junction bases left unmatched: 5. Germline CDR1 is SGHTA and CDR2 is FQGNSA. The CDR3 is 15 residues long. The CDR3 region is CASSLGGQETYEQYF. CDR3 nucleotide sequence: TGTGCCAGCAGCTTAGGCGGACAGGAGACCTACGAGCAGTACTTC.

This clone turned up a few times. The chain carries TRBV2 and TRBJ1-2; D remains ambiguous. Germline CDR1 is SNHLY and CDR2 is FYNNEI. The CDR3 spans 14 residues. V lost 4 bases to trimming and J lost 1 base, with 10 bases between them. Here the CDR3 reads CASSGRGNNYGYTF. CDR3 nucleotide sequence: TGTGCCAGCAGTGGACGGGGAAATAACTATGGCTACACCTTC.

V and J are TRBV4-1 and TRBJ1-2; D is undetermined. The V end was cut by 1 base, the J end by 4 bases, with 22 bases between. The germline V gene has CDR1 MGHRA and CDR2 YSYEKL. This CDR3 contains 18 residues. The CDR3 DNA follows: TGCGCCAGCAGCCAAGCTCGGGTTAACACATTATCTGGCTATGGCTACACCTTC. It translates to CASSQARVNTLSGYGYTF.

This sequence joins TRBV5-1 and TRBJ2-5, with 8 bases lining up with TRBD2. Trimming removed 5 bases from V and 5 bases from J; junction bases left unmatched: 11. This CDR3 has 15 amino acids. Germline V gives CDR1 SGHRS, CDR2 YFSETQ. The DNA of the CDR3 is TGCGCCAGCAGGCAGACGGGGGGGCCGGGGGAGACCCAGTACTTC. This encodes CASRQTGGPGETQYF.

This clone was counted many times. This rearrangement joins TRBV5-8 to TRBJ2-3; D gene ambiguous. CDR3 length equals 12 residues. V lost 6 bases and J lost 6, with 11 bases in between. The germline gives CDR1 SGHTS, CDR2 YDEGEE. The CDR3, as DNA: TGTGCCAGCAACCTTCGGGTGGATACGCAGTATTTT. Translating gives CASNLRVDTQYF.

This clone was observed a handful of times. This chain joins TRBV11-1 and TRBJ2-7; 7 nucleotides agree with TRBD1. CDR3 size: 13 residues. Germline V CDR1 and CDR2: SGHAT, FQDESV (reference sequence). V lost 3 bases and J lost 7; bases outside the gene matches: 6. CDR3 DNA: TGTGCCAGCAGCTTGGGGACAGTCCGGGAGCAGTACTTC. Its protein product is CASSLGTVREQYF.

This clone was detected only a few times. This rearrangement joins TRBV10-2 to TRBJ1-1; D gene unclear. The CDR3 runs to 14 residues. Trimming left V 3 bases short and J 0 bases short, with 8 bases between. Looked up from germline, CDR1 is WSHSY and CDR2 is SAAADI. The CDR3 DNA follows: TGCGCCAGCAGTGATGACACAGTGAACACTGAAGCTTTCTTT. Translated, it gives CASSDDTVNTEAFF.

The chain uses TRBV6-1 and TRBJ1-1, with 7 positions matching TRBD1. CDR1 MNHNS and CDR2 SASEGT come from the germline V gene. CDR3 size: 14 residues. After removal of 7 bases from V and 7 bases from J, the junction contained 12 bases not matched to a gene. CDR3 residues: CASTPRQGPFEAFF. DNA of the CDR3: TGTGCCAGCACCCCCAGACAGGGCCCCTTTGAAGCTTTCTTT.

This chain joins TRBV7-3 and TRBJ2-2, with 7 bases aligning to TRBD2. The J segment lost 1 base and the V segment lost 4 bases, leaving 18 bases of the junction unmatched. From germline, CDR1 is SGHTA and CDR2 FQGTGA. CDR3 length equals 20 residues. The CDR3 reads CASSSPASGIPSWNTGELFF. The CDR3 coding sequence is TGTGCCAGCAGCTCCCCCGCTAGCGGTATCCCTAGTTGGAACACCGGGGAGCTGTTTTTT. Combining the CDR3 with reference TRBV7-3 and TRBJ2-2 gives the whole variable domain GAGVSQTPSNKVTEKGKYVELRCDPISGHTALYWYRQSLGQGPEFLIYFQGTGAADDSGLPNDRFFAVRPEGSVSTLKIQRTERGDSAVYLCASSSPASGIPSWNTGELFFGEGSRLTVL.

This clone has only a few counts. The chain employs TRBV6-1 and TRBJ1-2; 10 nucleotides match TRBD1. CDR3 length: 19 residues. The J segment lost 1 base and the V segment lost 1 base, leaving 12 bases of the junction unmatched. Germline CDR1 reads MNHNS; CDR2 reads SASEGT. The CDR3 loop reads CASSEDLGQGGSVNYGYTF. CDR3 in DNA: TGTGCCAGCAGTGAAGATCTCGGACAGGGGGGTTCAGTTAACTATGGCTACACCTTC.

This clone turned up a few times. The rearrangement joins TRBV6-1 to TRBJ1-2; 9 positions match TRBD1. Germline V gene data show CDR1 as MNHNS and CDR2 as SASEGT. This CDR3 region has 14 residues. Trimming removed 6 bases from V and 1 base from J; junction bases left unmatched: 3. The CDR3 sequence is CASRRTGVNYGYTF. The CDR3 DNA is TGTGCCAGCAGGAGGACAGGGGTTAACTATGGCTACACCTTC.

The gene calls are TRBV9 and TRBJ1-3; possible D gene TRBD1, 5 bases. Trimming left V 3 bases short and J 0 bases short, with 16 bases between. The germline V gene has CDR1 SGDLS and CDR2 YYNGEE. This CDR3 comprises 17 residues. The CDR3 region is CASSERGDSISGNTIYF. The CDR3 region has the DNA TGTGCCAGCAGCGAGAGAGGAGACAGCATCTCTGGAAACACCATATATTTT.

This clone was picked up a small number of times. The J gene is TRBJ2-1, the V gene TRBV4-3; 10 bases match TRBD2. V shed 4 bases and J 9 bases; nucleotides not matched to a gene: 9. Germline V lookup: CDR1 LGHNA, CDR2 YSLEER. CDR3 length: 15 amino acids. The CDR3 DNA follows: TGCGCCAGCAGCCCGCTAGCGGGGGTGAGCGGTGAGCAGTTCTTC. Amino acid sequence: CASSPLAGVSGEQFF.

The chain is built from TRBV5-1 and TRBJ2-1; possibly TRBD2 for D (5 bases). Germline CDR1 SGHRS, CDR2 YFSETQ. Trimming cost V 0 bases and J 0 bases, with 10 bases left between them. CDR3 length equals 16 residues. Here the CDR3 reads CASSLAGKHSYNEQFF. DNA of the CDR3: TGCGCCAGCAGCTTGGCCGGGAAACACTCCTACAATGAGCAGTTCTTC.

In this sample, this clone turned up a few times. The CDR3 protein is CASSLRTGRNSPLHF. The CDR3 nucleotides read TGTGCCAGCAGCCTACGGACAGGGCGGAATTCACCCCTCCACTTT. The chain recombines TRBV7-2 with TRBJ1-6; 8 nucleotides agree with TRBD1. Germline-derived CDR1 and CDR2 are SGHTA and FQGNSA. After removal of 5 bases from V and 7 bases from J, the junction contained 7 bases not matched to a gene. The CDR3 totals 15 residues.

This clone was picked up a small number of times. V usage is TRBV2 and J usage is TRBJ2-7, with D hard to call. CDR3 length equals 14 residues. V gave up 2 bases and J gave up 0 bases, with 8 bases separating them. Germline CDR1 is SNHLY and CDR2 is FYNNEI. The CDR3 loop is CASSEIVSSYEQYF. The CDR3 DNA follows: TGTGCCAGCAGTGAAATCGTGAGCTCCTACGAGCAGTACTTC.

This clone was recorded a few times. This rearrangement joins TRBV15 to TRBJ2-3, with 8 bases that match TRBD2. The CDR3 has 16 residues. With 0 bases clipped from V and 4 bases from J, the junction kept 6 bases outside the gene matches. Germline assignment: CDR1 LNHNV and CDR2 YYDKDF (reference sequence). The CDR3 DNA is TGTGCCACCAGCAGAGATCGGGGGGGCGGGGCAGATACGCAGTATTTT. Protein product: CATSRDRGGGADTQYF.

The chain recombines TRBV6-5 with TRBJ2-2; 7 bases line up with TRBD1. This CDR3 has 15 amino acids. The trim removed 6 bases at V and 6 bases at J, leaving 10 bases unmatched. Germline V lookup: CDR1 MNHEY, CDR2 SVGAGI. The CDR3 DNA is TGTGCCAGCAGAGGGGGCGAGGGGTTTGCCGGGGAGCTGTTTTTT. Protein: CASRGGEGFAGELFF.

In this sample, this clone turned up a few times. The chain uses TRBV7-3 and TRBJ1-2, with D maybe TRBD1 (5 bases). The CDR3 extends over 13 amino acids. V was clipped by 3 bases and J by 7 bases, with 12 bases between them. CDR1 SGHTA and CDR2 FQGTGA come from the germline V gene. The CDR3 sequence: CASSFGQGSGYTF. The CDR3 nucleotides are TGTGCCAGCAGCTTTGGTCAGGGTAGTGGCTACACCTTC.